Each of the 26 T cell receptor beta chains below was sequenced from the same sample in a study of blood T cells in healthy people across ages (dated by TCRdb to the mid-2010s). The receptor library was made with 5' RACE. Sequencing instrument: Illumina HiSeq 2500. A second PCR of about 7 to 12 cycles was performed with a sample-barcoded 5' primer and a J-beta primer mix. TCRdb passed the public sequencing reads through fastp at Q25 and MiXCR, retaining productive beta sequences. Every CDR3 protein is listed once, alongside the most common genes and DNA of its rows. Within this sample are about 1.4 million distinct CDR3 sequences, with around 55% of them counted one time only. Clones ranked in the top ten supply under 8.5% of the sample. The sequencing input was blood. The receptor set was obtained from a man between 18 and 29 years old in good health.

The chain recombines TRBV11-2 with TRBJ2-7; 10 bases agree with TRBD2. Trimming removed 2 bases from V and 1 base from J; junction bases left unmatched: 5. The CDR3 is 16 amino acids. CDR1 is SGHAT and CDR2 is FQNNGV in the germline V gene. CDR3: CASSLLVSGRSYEQYF. The CDR3 DNA reads TGTGCCAGCAGCTTATTAGTTAGCGGGAGGTCCTACGAGCAGTACTTC.

The sample holds a few counts of this clonotype. V and J are TRBV20-1 and TRBJ2-3; a possible D gene is TRBD1 (5 bases). The CDR3 has 12 amino acids. Trimming stripped 5 bases from V and 3 bases from J, with 9 bases between. Germline loops: CDR1 DFQATT, CDR2 SNEGSKA (reference sequence). Here the CDR3 reads CSAPAGTDTQYF. CDR3 nucleotides: TGCAGTGCTCCGGCAGGGACAGATACGCAGTATTTT.

This chain links TRBV29-1 with TRBJ1-4; 10 nucleotides align to TRBD1. This CDR3 comprises 13 residues. J was trimmed by 7 bases and V by 6 bases; bases with no gene match: 5. Per germline, CDR1 SQVTM and CDR2 ANQGSEA. CDR3 nucleotides: TGCAGCGTGGAGGGACAGGGGAGTGAAAAACTGTTTTTT. Protein sequence: CSVEGQGSEKLFF.

In its sample, this clonotype was seen once. V and J are TRBV3-1 and TRBJ2-3; TRBD2 agrees at 8 bases. The CDR3 spans 14 residues. Germline V lookup: CDR1 LGHDT, CDR2 YNNKEL (reference sequence). Germline trimming cut 5 bases from V and 2 bases from J; bases unmatched to any gene: 3. CDR3 region: CASSGLAYTDTQYF. CDR3 nucleotides: TGTGCCAGCAGCGGACTAGCTTACACAGATACGCAGTATTTT.

The chain combines TRBV20-1 with TRBJ2-7; possible D gene TRBD1, 6 bases. The CDR3 has 13 residues. The V end was cut by 0 bases, the J end by 4 bases, with 10 bases between. Per the germline V gene, CDR1 is DFQATT and CDR2 is SNEGSKA (reference sequence). In nucleotides, the CDR3 is TGCAGTGCTAGAGATCAGGGGATTTACGAGCAGTACTTC. Translating gives CSARDQGIYEQYF.

In its sample, this clonotype was seen a few times. The CDR3 region is CAISELKGNQPQHF. The DNA of the CDR3 is TGTGCCATCAGTGAACTAAAGGGCAATCAGCCCCAGCATTTT. The V and J genes are TRBV10-3 and TRBJ1-5; D not resolved. Germline V gives CDR1 ENHRY, CDR2 SYGVKD. CDR3 size: 14 residues. Deletions cut 3 bases from V and 2 bases from J, with 8 bases between.

This clonotype has just a few counts. The chain carries TRBV6-2 or TRBV6-3 and TRBJ2-1, with 10 bases lining up with TRBD1. The V segment lost 6 bases and the J segment 6 bases; nucleotides outside the gene matches: 11. Germline lookup yields CDR1 MNHEY and CDR2 SVGEGT. This CDR3 has 16 amino acids. The CDR3 region is CASRRSGTGAINEQFF. The CDR3 nucleotides are TGTGCCAGCAGACGGTCCGGGACAGGGGCGATCAATGAGCAGTTCTTC.

This rearrangement joins TRBV9 to TRBJ2-3; D gene unclear. The CDR3 consists of 14 residues. V shed 2 bases and J shed 2 bases, with 9 bases lying between them. The germline CDR1 and CDR2 sequences are SGDLS and YYNGEE. The CDR3 protein is CASSVDWNTDTQYF. CDR3 bases: TGTGCCAGCAGCGTTGACTGGAACACAGATACGCAGTATTTT.

The chain recombines TRBV28 with TRBJ1-1; a weak D match, TRBD1 (5 bases). CDR3 length equals 14 residues. Germline CDR1 MDHEN, CDR2 SYDVKM. V was clipped by 10 bases and J by 4 bases, with 19 bases between them. Here the CDR3 DNA reads TGTGCCACGTGGGCTCCGACAGTTTCCACTGAAGCTTTCTTT. Protein sequence: CATWAPTVSTEAFF.

The V and J genes are TRBV6-4 and TRBJ2-3; 11 bases line up with TRBD2. The CDR3 totals 16 residues. The V and J ends lost 4 bases and 2 bases, in that order; junction bases with no gene match: 5. Germline V gene sequence: CDR1 MRHNA, CDR2 SNTAGT. The CDR3 region has the DNA TGTGCCAGCAGTGCATCGACTAGCGGGGACACAGATACGCAGTATTTT. Its translation: CASSASTSGDTDTQYF.

The gene calls are TRBV25-1 and TRBJ2-5; TRBD2 matches 12 bases. CDR3 length: 17 amino acids. The V and J ends lost 3 bases and 1 base, in that order; junction bases with no gene match: 6. The germline V gene has CDR1 MGHDK and CDR2 SYGVNS. CDR3 DNA sequence: TGTGCCAGCAGTGATACTAGACTAGCGGGGGCCCAAGAGACCCAGTACTTC. Protein product: CASSDTRLAGAQETQYF.

This chain links TRBV9 with TRBJ2-1; D may be TRBD2 (5 bases). The ends were cut back, 4 bases at V and 2 bases at J, with 16 bases in the middle. Germline CDR1 SGDLS, CDR2 YYNGEE. The CDR3 totals 16 residues. The CDR3 bases are TGTGCCAGCAGCCCGAGGGCAGCCGTAACCTACAATGAGCAGTTCTTC. Amino acids: CASSPRAAVTYNEQFF.

CDR3 bases: TGTGCCAGCAGCTACGGGACGAGAGGTGAAAAACTGTTTTTT. Protein product: CASSYGTRGEKLFF. The chain employs TRBV27 and TRBJ1-4, with a weak D call TRBD1 (5 bases). This CDR3 is 14 amino acids long. Trimming stripped 6 bases from V and 7 bases from J, with 15 bases between. The germline V gene encodes CDR1 MNHEY and CDR2 SMNVEV (reference sequence).

This clonotype has a single count. The chain couples TRBV18 to TRBJ1-1, with TRBD1 matching over 10 bases. V shed 5 bases and J 5 bases; nucleotides not matched to a gene: 5. Germline CDR1 reads KGHSH; CDR2 reads LQKENI. The CDR3 consists of 14 residues. CDR3 loop: CASSSSGQGTEAFF. The CDR3 DNA reads TGTGCCAGCTCATCATCGGGACAGGGGACTGAAGCTTTCTTT.

As DNA, the CDR3 is TGTGCCAGCAGTTACGGGACAGGGGGTGGCTACACCTTC. It encodes CASSYGTGGGYTF. J is TRBJ1-2 and V is TRBV6-5; 11 nucleotides align to TRBD1. Losses at the gene ends were 2 bases for V and 7 bases for J; bases not matched to a gene: 0. Germline CDR1 reads MNHEY; CDR2 reads SVGAGI. CDR3 size: 13 residues.

CDR3 in amino acids: CASSAGSLADTQYF. CDR3 nucleotides: TGTGCCAGCAGTGCGGGAAGCCTAGCAGATACGCAGTATTTT. The J gene is TRBJ2-3, the V gene TRBV12-3 or TRBV12-4, with D possibly being TRBD2 (6 bases). V shed 5 bases and J shed 4 bases, with 13 bases lying between them. The CDR3 covers 14 residues.

A single count supports this clonotype. The chain couples TRBV4-1 to TRBJ2-5, with 10 bases that match TRBD2. Gene TRBJ2-7 matches the end of the DNA better, so the J call may be wrong. The germline V gene encodes CDR1 MGHRA and CDR2 YSYEKL. The CDR3 contains 16 residues. The CDR3 spells CASSLHPSGGRYEQYF. The CDR3 coding sequence is TGCGCCAGCAGCCTTCATCCTAGCGGGGGCAGATACGAGCAGTACTTC.

The rearrangement joins TRBV27 to TRBJ2-7, with D possibly being TRBD1 (6 bases). This CDR3 contains 14 residues. Germline V gene sequence: CDR1 MNHEY, CDR2 SMNVEV (reference sequence). The V end was cut by 6 bases, the J end by 2 bases, with 14 bases between. CDR3 sequence reads: CASRHRVGTYEQYF. In DNA, the CDR3 is TGTGCCAGCAGACACAGGGTGGGGACCTACGAGCAGTACTTC.

This chain uses TRBV20-1 with TRBJ1-6, with a weak D call TRBD1 (6 bases). The CDR3 has 13 amino acids. CDR1 and CDR2 (germline): DFQATT, SNEGSKA (reference sequence). Deletions cut 5 bases from V and 9 bases from J, with 14 bases between. CDR3 sequence (DNA): TGCAGTGCTCAAGACAGGAGTAGTTCACCCCTCCACTTT. This translates into CSAQDRSSSPLHF.

This clonotype was seen a handful of times. The chain combines TRBV2 with TRBJ2-1, with 10 bases lining up with TRBD2. V lost 4 bases to trimming and J lost 7 bases; unmatched junction nucleotides: 10. The CDR3 runs to 16 residues. Germline lookup yields CDR1 SNHLY and CDR2 FYNNEI. CDR3 sequence reads: CASSGTSSGSKNEQFF. The CDR3 region has the DNA TGTGCCAGCAGTGGAACCTCTAGCGGGAGTAAGAATGAGCAGTTCTTC.

About this clonotype: The junction and the germline gene differ at one end; a read error may be behind it. V gene TRBV7-2 combines with J gene TRBJ2-7; the match to TRBD2 covers 14 bases. The CDR3 is made up of 17 amino acids. Germline V CDR1 and CDR2: SGHTA, FQGNSA. In nucleotides, the CDR3 is TGTGTCAGCAGCCCGGGACTAGCGGGAGACACCCCCTACGAGCAGTACTTC. Its translation: CVSSPGLAGDTPYEQYF. Full variable domain (outside the CDR3, taken from reference TRBV7-2 and TRBJ2-7): GAGVSQSPSNKVTEKGKDVELRCDPISGHTALYWYRQSLGQGLEFLIYFQGNSAPDKSGLPSDRFSAERTGGSVSTLTIQRTQQEDSAVYLCVSSPGLAGDTPYEQYFGPGTRLTVT.

This clonotype turned up a few times. The chain has TRBV6-5 and TRBJ1-1; unclear D gene. Germline V lookup: CDR1 MNHEY, CDR2 SVGAGI. V lost 0 bases and J 1 base, leaving 9 bases between the germline ends. This CDR3 is 15 amino acids long. CDR3 sequence (DNA): TGTGCCAGCAGTTACTCGTCGTCTCAGAACACTGAAGCTTTCTTT. Translated: CASSYSSSQNTEAFF.

This clonotype was counted between two and nine times. This chain connects TRBV7-2 to TRBJ2-1; 12 bases agree with TRBD2. The CDR3 has 16 residues. In germline, CDR1 is SGHTA, CDR2 FQGNSA. The J segment lost 8 bases and the V segment lost 5 bases, leaving 10 bases of the junction unmatched. Here the CDR3 DNA reads TGTGCCAGCAGCCGTGTCGGGACTAGCGGGTCGGATGAGCAGTTCTTC. It encodes CASSRVGTSGSDEQFF.

The chain carries TRBV4-1 and TRBJ2-7; 11 bases match TRBD1. The germline V gene encodes CDR1 MGHRA and CDR2 YSYEKL. With V trimmed by 3 bases and J by 6 bases, 4 bases remained unmatched. The CDR3 sequence is 14 residues long. CDR3 DNA sequence: TGCGCCAGCAGCCAGGGACAGGGGGTCCGCGAGCAGTACTTC. Translated: CASSQGQGVREQYF.

For this clonotype: The germline gene is not matched at one end of the junction; a read error may be the cause. This rearrangement joins TRBV7-2 to TRBJ2-7; D might be TRBD1 (5 bases). This CDR3 spans 15 amino acids. Germline values: CDR1 SGHTA, CDR2 FQGNSA. In DNA, the CDR3 is TGTGCCAGCGGCTTAACAGGCCCCTCATTCTACGAGCAGTACTTC. Amino acid sequence: CASGLTGPSFYEQYF.

The chain has TRBV25-1 and TRBJ1-5; 9 bases match TRBD1. Germline CDR1 MGHDK, CDR2 SYGVNS. The V segment lost 1 base and the J segment 1 base; nucleotides outside the gene matches: 5. The CDR3 runs 17 residues. CDR3 residues: CASSEFLQGASNQPQHF. CDR3 sequence (DNA): TGTGCCAGCAGTGAATTCCTACAGGGGGCGAGCAATCAGCCCCAGCATTTT.